The subject of this entry is one T cell receptor beta chain. This sample was included in a study of PD-L1 blockade in urothelial cancer. Study background: Patients had been given 0 to 3 earlier chemotherapy regimens.

Time point defined: pretreatment peripheral blood. Patients yielded 1 to 8 samples each, pretreatment and on-treatment. The germline V and J ends were trimmed by 0 bases and 6 bases, with 8 bases remaining between them. From germline, CDR1 is SGHNT and CDR2 YYREEE (reference sequence). The CDR3 extends over 13 amino acids. The investigators introduced synthetic TCR analog templates into each PCR as spikes. Measured with immunoSEQ multiplex PCR; TCRdb has only the in-frame clones, and not every one. The sample contains approximately 94,000 clones, 87% of which appear only once. The TCR comes from a man in his sixties with urothelial cancer. Material: PBMCs, obtained around atezolizumab (anti-PD-L1) treatment. The chain combines TRBV5-4 with TRBJ2-3; D is perhaps TRBD2 (5 bases). The CDR3 loop is CASSLAGDDTQYF. The CDR3 DNA sequence: TGTGCCAGCAGCTTGGCCGGGGATGATACGCAGTATTTT.